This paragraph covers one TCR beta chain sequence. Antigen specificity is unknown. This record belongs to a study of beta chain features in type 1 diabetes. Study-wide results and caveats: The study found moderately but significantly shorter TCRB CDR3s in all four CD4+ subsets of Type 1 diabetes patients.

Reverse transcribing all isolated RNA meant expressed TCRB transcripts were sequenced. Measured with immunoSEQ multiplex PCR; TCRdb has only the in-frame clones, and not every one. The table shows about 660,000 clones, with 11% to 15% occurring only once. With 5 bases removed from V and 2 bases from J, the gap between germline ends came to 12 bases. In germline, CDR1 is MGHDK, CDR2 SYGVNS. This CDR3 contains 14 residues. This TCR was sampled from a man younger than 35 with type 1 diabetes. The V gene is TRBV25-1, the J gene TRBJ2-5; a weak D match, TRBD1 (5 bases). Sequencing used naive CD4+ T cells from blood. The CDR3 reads CASSPQGKQETQYF. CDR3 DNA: TGTGCCAGCAGTCCCCAGGGAAAGCAAGAGACCCAGTACTTC.